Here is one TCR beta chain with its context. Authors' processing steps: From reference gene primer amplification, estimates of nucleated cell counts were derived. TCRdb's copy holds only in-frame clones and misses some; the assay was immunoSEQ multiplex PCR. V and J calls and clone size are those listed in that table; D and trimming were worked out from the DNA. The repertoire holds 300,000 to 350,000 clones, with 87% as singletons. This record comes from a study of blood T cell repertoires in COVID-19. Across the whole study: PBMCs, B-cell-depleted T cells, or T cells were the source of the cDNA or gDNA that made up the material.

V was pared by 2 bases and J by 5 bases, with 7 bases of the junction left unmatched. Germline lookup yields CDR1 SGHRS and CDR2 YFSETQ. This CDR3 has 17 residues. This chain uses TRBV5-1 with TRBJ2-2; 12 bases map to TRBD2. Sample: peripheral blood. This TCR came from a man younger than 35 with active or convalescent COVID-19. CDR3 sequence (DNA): TGCGCCAGCAGCTTACTAGCGGGGGGACCTGCGACCGGGGAGCTGTTTTTT. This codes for CASSLLAGGPATGELFF.